A single sample gave rise to the 5 T cell receptor beta chains below, sequenced in a study of Tregs in tolerant kidney transplant recipients. The method was immunoSEQ multiplex PCR; TCRdb's version includes in-frame clones alone and lacks a portion of them. The table has tens of thousands of clones, roughly nine tenths seen once. The source material was CD4+ T cells from blood, sampled before the transplant. These receptor sequences come from a human donor who received a combined kidney and bone marrow transplant.

This chain connects TRBV29-1 to TRBJ2-7; D is perhaps TRBD1 (5 bases). The CDR3 has 12 residues. V lost 3 bases and J 5 bases, leaving 11 bases between the germline ends. Germline V gene lookup returns CDR1 SQVTM and CDR2 ANQGSEA. CDR3 coding DNA: TGCAGCGTTGACGGGCAGGGCGACGAGCAGTACTTC. Its protein product is CSVDGQGDEQYF.

The chain couples TRBV5-4 to TRBJ2-7, with D unresolved. V was pared by 2 bases and J by 7 bases, with 13 bases between. This CDR3 has 13 residues. The germline V gene has CDR1 SGHNT and CDR2 YYREEE (reference sequence). The CDR3 sequence: CASSFVRSEEQYF. CDR3 in DNA: TGTGCCAGCAGCTTTGTGCGGAGCGAAGAGCAGTACTTC.

The rearrangement uses TRBV5-5 and TRBJ2-5; a possible D gene is TRBD1 (5 bases). There are 15 residues in the CDR3. Trimming took 1 base from V and 4 from J, leaving 14 bases between them. Germline CDR1 and CDR2: SGHKS and YYEKEE (reference sequence). CDR3 sequence (DNA): TGTGCCAGCAGCTTGTCGTCGGGTAGGGGAGAGACCCAGTACTTC. Amino acids: CASSLSSGRGETQYF.

The chain recombines TRBV28 with TRBJ1-4, with 10 bases identical to TRBD1. Germline-derived CDR1 and CDR2 are MDHEN and SYDVKM. The CDR3 loop spans 15 amino acids. Trimming at V came to 1 base and at J to 6 bases, leaving 2 bases not matched to a gene. Here the CDR3 DNA reads TGTGCCAGCAGTTTATTCGGGACAGGGGATGAAAAACTGTTTTTT. It yields the protein CASSLFGTGDEKLFF.

The rearrangement links TRBV11-2 to TRBJ2-7; 8 nucleotides align to TRBD2. The CDR3 extends over 15 amino acids. With 5 bases clipped from V and 0 bases from J, the junction kept 6 bases outside the gene matches. Germline values: CDR1 SGHAT, CDR2 FQNNGV. The CDR3 is CASSPNSGSSYEQYF. The CDR3 DNA reads as TGTGCCAGCAGCCCCAACAGCGGGAGCTCCTACGAGCAGTACTTC.